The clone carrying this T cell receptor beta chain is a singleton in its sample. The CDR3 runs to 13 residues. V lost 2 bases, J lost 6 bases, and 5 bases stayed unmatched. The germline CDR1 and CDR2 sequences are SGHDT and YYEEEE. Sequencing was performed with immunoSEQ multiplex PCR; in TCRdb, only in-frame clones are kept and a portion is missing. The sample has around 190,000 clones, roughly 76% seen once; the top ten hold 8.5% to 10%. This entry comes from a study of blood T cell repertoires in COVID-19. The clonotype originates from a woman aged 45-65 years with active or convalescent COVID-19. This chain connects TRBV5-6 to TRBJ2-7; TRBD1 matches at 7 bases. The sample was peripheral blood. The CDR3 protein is CASSLNPGGEQYF. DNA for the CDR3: TGTGCCAGCAGCTTAAACCCAGGGGGCGAGCAGTACTTC.